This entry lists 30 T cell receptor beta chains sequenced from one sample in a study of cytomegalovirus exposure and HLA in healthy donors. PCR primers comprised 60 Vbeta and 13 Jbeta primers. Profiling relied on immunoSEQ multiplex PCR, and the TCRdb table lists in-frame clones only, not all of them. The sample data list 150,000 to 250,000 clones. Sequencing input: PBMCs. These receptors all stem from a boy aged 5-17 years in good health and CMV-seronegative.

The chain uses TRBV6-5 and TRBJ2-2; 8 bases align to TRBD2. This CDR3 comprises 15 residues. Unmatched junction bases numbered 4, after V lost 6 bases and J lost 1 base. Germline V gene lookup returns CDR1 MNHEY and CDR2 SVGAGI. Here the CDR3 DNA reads TGTGCCAGCAGGGTGACTAGCGAGAACACCGGGGAGCTGTTTTTT. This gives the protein CASRVTSENTGELFF.

CDR3 residues: CASSQVGLADTGSYNEQFF. The CDR3 bases are TGTGCCAGCAGCCAAGTGGGGCTAGCGGACACTGGTTCCTACAATGAGCAGTTCTTC. The chain employs TRBV4-2 and TRBJ2-1; 7 bases line up with TRBD2. Germline V gene sequence: CDR1 LGHNA, CDR2 YNFKEQ. The CDR3 extends over 19 amino acids. The V and J ends lost 1 base and 1 base, in that order; junction bases with no gene match: 13.

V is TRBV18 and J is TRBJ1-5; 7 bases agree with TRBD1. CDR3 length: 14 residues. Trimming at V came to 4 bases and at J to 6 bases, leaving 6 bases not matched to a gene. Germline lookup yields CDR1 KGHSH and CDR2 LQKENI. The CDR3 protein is CASSQGAQGQPQHF. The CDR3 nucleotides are TGTGCCAGCTCACAGGGGGCGCAGGGTCAGCCCCAGCATTTT.

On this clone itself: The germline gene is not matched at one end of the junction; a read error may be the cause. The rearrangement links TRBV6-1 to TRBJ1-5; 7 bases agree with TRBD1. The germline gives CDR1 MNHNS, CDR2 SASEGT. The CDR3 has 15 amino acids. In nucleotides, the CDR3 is TGTGCCAGCAGGGAAGCGACAGGGTCCGATCAGCCCCAGCATTTT. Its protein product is CASREATGSDQPQHF.

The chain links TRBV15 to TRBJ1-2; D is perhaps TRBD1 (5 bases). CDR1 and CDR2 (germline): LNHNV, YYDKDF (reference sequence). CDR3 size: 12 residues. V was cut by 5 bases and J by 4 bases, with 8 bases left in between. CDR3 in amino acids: CATSGDSYGYTF. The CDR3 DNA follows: TGTGCCACCAGCGGCGACAGCTATGGCTACACCTTC. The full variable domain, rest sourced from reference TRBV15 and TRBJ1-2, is DAMVIQNPRYQVTQFGKPVTLSCSQTLNHNVMYWYQQKSSQAPKLLFHYYDKDFNNEADTPDNFQSRRPNTSFCFLDIRSPGLGDTAMYLCATSGDSYGYTFGSGTRLTVV.

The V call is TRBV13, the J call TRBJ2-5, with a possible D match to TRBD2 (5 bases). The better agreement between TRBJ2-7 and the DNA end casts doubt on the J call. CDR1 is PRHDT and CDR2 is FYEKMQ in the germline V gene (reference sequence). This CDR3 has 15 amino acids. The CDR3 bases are TGTGCCAGCAGCTTGGAAGGAGCGCGGGCTTACGAGCAGTACTTC. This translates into CASSLEGARAYEQYF.

CDR3 sequence: CASSFSGLAGGKSAYEQYF. CDR3 nucleotides: TGTGCCAGCAGTTTCTCGGGACTAGCGGGGGGGAAGTCGGCCTACGAGCAGTACTTC. This chain links TRBV27 with TRBJ2-7, with TRBD2 identical over 16 bases. V lost 3 bases, J lost 2 bases, and 10 bases stayed unmatched. CDR3 size: 19 residues. The germline CDR1 and CDR2 sequences are MNHEY and SMNVEV (reference sequence).

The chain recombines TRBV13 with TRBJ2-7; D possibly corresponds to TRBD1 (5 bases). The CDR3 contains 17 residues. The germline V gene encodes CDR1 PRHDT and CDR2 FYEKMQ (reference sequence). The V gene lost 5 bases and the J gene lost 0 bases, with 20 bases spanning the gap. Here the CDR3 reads CASSPTGRFKSSYEQYF. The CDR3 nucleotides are TGTGCCAGCAGCCCTACAGGACGCTTTAAATCCTCCTACGAGCAGTACTTC.

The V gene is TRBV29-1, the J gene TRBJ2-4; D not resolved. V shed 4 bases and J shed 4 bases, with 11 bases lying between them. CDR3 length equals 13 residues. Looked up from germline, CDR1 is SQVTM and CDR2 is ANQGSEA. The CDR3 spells CSVATLLKNIQYF. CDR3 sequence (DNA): TGCAGCGTTGCCACGTTACTGAAAAACATTCAGTACTTC.

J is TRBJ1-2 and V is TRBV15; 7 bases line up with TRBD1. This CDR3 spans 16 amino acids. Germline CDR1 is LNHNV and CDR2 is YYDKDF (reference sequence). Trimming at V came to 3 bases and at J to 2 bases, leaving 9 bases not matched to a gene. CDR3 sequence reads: CATSRALDRTNYGYTF. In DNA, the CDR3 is TGTGCCACCAGCAGGGCCCTGGACAGGACCAACTATGGCTACACCTTC. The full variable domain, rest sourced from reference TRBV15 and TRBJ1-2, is DAMVIQNPRYQVTQFGKPVTLSCSQTLNHNVMYWYQQKSSQAPKLLFHYYDKDFNNEADTPDNFQSRRPNTSFCFLDIRSPGLGDTAMYLCATSRALDRTNYGYTFGSGTRLTVV.

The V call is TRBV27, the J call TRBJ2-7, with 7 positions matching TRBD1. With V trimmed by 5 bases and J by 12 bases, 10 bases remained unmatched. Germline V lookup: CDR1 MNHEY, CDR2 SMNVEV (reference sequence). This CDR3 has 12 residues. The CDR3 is CASSRRQGRMYF. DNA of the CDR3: TGTGCCAGCAGTCGACGACAGGGAAGGATGTACTTC.

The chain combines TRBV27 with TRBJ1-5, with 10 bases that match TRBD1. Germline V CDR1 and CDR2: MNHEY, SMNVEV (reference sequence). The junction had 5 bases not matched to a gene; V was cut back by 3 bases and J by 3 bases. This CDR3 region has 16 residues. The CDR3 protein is CASSFGTGALNQPQHF. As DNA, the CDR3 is TGTGCCAGCAGTTTCGGGACAGGGGCCCTCAATCAGCCCCAGCATTTT.

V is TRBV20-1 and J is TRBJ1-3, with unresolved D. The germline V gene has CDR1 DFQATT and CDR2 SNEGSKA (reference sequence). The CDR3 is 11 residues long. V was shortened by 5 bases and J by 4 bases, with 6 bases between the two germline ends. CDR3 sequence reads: CSAVLGNTIYF. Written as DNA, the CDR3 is TGCAGTGCTGTCCTGGGAAACACCATATATTTT.

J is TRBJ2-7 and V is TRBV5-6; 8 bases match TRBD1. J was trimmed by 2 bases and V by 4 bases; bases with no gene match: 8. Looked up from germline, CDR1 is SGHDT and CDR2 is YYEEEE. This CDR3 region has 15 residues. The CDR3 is CASSPPGQGPYEQYF. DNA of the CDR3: TGTGCCAGCAGCCCACCAGGACAGGGACCCTACGAGCAGTACTTC.

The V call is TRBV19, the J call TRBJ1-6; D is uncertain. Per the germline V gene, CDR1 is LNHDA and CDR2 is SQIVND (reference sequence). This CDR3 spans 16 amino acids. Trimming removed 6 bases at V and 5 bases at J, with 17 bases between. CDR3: CASRGSGERNNSPLHF. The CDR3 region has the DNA TGTGCCAGTAGGGGATCGGGAGAAAGGAATAATTCACCCCTCCACTTT.

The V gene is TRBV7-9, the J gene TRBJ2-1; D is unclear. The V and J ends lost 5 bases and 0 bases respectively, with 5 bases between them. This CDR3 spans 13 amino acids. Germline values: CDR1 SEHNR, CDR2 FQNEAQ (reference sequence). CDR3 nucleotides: TGTGCCAGCAGCCACAGCTCCTACAATGAGCAGTTCTTC. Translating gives CASSHSSYNEQFF.

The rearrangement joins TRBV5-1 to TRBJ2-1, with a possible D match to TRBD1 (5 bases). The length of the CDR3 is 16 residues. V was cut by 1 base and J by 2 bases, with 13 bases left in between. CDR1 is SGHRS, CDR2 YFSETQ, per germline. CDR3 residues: CASSLYPGSPYNEQFF. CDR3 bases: TGCGCCAGCAGCTTGTACCCAGGGTCCCCCTACAATGAGCAGTTCTTC.

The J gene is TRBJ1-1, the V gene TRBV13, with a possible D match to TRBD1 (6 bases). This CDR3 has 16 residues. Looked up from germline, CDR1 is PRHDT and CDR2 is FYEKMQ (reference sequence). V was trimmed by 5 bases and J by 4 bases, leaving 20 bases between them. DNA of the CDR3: TGTGCCAGCAGCCACCGGACAGTCCCAACGAGCACTGAAGCTTTCTTT. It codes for CASSHRTVPTSTEAFF.

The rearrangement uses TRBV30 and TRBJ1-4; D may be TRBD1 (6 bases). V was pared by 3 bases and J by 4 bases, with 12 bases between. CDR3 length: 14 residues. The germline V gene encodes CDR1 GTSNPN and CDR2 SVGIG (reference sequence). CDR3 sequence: CAWRPGQVNEKLFF. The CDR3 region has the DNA TGTGCCTGGAGGCCGGGACAAGTTAATGAAAAACTGTTTTTT.

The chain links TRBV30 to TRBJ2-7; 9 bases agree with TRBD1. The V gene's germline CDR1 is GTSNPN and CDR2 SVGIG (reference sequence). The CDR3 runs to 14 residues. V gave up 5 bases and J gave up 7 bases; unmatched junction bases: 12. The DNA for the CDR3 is TGTGCCTGGGACACCGGGACAGGGAGGTGGGAGCAGTACTTC. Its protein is CAWDTGTGRWEQYF.

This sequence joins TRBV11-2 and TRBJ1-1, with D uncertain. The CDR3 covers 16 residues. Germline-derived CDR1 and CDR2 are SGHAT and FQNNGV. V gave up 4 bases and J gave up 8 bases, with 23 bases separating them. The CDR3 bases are TGTGCCAGCAGCTCCCATATTAATTCGGAGGAAGAGGAAGCTTTCTTT. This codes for CASSSHINSEEEEAFF.

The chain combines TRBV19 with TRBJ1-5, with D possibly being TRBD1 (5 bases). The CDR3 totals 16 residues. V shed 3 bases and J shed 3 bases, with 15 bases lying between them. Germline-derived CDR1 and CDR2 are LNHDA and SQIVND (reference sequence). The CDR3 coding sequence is TGTGCCAGTAGTATCGGAGGGGTCGGGATCAATCAGCCCCAGCATTTT. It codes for CASSIGGVGINQPQHF.

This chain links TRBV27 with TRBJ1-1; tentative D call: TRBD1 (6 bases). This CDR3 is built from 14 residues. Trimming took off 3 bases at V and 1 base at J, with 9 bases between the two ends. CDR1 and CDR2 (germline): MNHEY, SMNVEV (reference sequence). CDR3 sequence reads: CASSFQGSNTEAFF. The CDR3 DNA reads TGTGCCAGCAGTTTTCAGGGGTCGAACACTGAAGCTTTCTTT.

The CDR3 bases are TGTGCCAGCAGTTTGAACGTCGGCAGGGCCTACGAGCAGTACTTC. Translated: CASSLNVGRAYEQYF. This chain uses TRBV27 with TRBJ2-7; TRBD1 is a possible D gene (5 bases). Germline CDR1 MNHEY, CDR2 SMNVEV (reference sequence). Trimming pared 3 bases from V and 2 bases from J, leaving 14 bases between. The CDR3 is made up of 15 amino acids.

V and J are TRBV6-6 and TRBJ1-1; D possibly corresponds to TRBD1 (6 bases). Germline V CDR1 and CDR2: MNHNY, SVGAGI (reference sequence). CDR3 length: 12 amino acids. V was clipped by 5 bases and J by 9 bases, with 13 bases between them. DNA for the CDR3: TGTGCCAGCAGTGGCAGGGGCTCTCAAGCTTTCTTT. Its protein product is CASSGRGSQAFF.

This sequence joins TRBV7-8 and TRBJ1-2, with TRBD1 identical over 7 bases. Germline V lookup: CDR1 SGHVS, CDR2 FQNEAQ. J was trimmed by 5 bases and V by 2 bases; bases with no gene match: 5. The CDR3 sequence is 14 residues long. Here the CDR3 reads CASSLQGESYGYTF. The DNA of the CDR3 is TGTGCCAGCAGCTTACAGGGGGAATCATATGGCTACACCTTC.

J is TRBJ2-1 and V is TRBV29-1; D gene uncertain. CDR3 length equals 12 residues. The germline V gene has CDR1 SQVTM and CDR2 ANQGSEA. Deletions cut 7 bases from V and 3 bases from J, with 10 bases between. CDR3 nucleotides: TGCAGCGCTGAGCCCAGCTACAATGAGCAGTTCTTC. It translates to CSAEPSYNEQFF.

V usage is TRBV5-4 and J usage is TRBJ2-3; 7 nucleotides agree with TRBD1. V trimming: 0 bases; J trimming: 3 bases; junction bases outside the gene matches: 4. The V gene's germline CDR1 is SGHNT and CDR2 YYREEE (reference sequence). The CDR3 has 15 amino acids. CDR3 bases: TGTGCCAGCAGCTTGGGGGACAGTGGGACAGATACGCAGTATTTT. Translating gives CASSLGDSGTDTQYF.

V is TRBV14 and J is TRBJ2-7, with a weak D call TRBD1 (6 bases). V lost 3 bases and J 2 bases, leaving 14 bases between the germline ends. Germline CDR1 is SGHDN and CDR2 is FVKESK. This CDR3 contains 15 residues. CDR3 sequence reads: CASSQGLGGPYEQYF. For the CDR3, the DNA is TGTGCCAGCAGCCAGGGCCTAGGGGGACCCTACGAGCAGTACTTC.

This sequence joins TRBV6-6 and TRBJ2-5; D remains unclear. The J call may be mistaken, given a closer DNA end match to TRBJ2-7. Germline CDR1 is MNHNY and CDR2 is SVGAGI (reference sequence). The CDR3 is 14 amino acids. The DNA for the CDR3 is TGTGCCAGCAGTTACTTAAGCACTTCCCACGAGCAGTACTTC. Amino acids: CASSYLSTSHEQYF.